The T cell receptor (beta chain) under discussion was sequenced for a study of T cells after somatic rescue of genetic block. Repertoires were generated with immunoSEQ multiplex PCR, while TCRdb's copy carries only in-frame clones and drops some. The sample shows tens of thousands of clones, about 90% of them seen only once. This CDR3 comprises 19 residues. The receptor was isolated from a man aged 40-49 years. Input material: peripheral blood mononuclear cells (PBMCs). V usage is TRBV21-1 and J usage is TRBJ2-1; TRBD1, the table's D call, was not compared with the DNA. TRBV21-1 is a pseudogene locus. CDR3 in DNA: TGTGCCAGCAGCAAAGTCGCAAAGTCTAAAAGGGGAATATACAATGAGCAGTTCTTC. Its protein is CASSKVAKSKRGIYNEQFF.